The 29 T cell receptor beta chains below were found in one sample sequenced in a study of identical twins. One entry per CDR3 protein results from TCRdb running MiXCR on the 5' RACE reads. The sample lists hundreds of thousands of distinct CDR3 sequences, less than 10% seen once, with 0.98% in the top ten. These data also formed part of another study, on yellow fever vaccine responses in identical twins.

Sequenced sample: PBMCs. These receptors originate from a woman under 30 in good health.

The chain recombines TRBV3-1 with TRBJ2-5, with D perhaps matching TRBD2 (7 bases). Germline V lookup: CDR1 LGHDT, CDR2 YNNKEL (reference sequence). The V end lost 5 bases, the J end lost 4 bases, and 23 bases lay between the germline ends. The CDR3 runs to 17 residues. CDR3 amino acids: CASSSPWGGLARETQYF. CDR3 bases: TGTGCCAGCAGCTCCCCTTGGGGGGGCTTAGCTCGAGAGACCCAGTACTTC.

On this clonotype: At one end, the junction sequence differs from germline, possibly due to a read error. The chain recombines TRBV12-3 or TRBV12-4 with TRBJ2-1, with 9 bases identical to TRBD2. The CDR3 runs to 18 residues. CDR3 nucleotide sequence: TGTGCCTGCAGTTTATCTTCGCTTGGGGTAGCGGGAGTGGATGAGCAGTTCTTC. It translates to CACSLSSLGVAGVDEQFF.

This sequence joins TRBV20-1 and TRBJ2-2; D possibly corresponds to TRBD1 (5 bases). Germline loops: CDR1 DFQATT, CDR2 SNEGSKA (reference sequence). Trimming stripped 6 bases from V and 2 bases from J, with 10 bases between. This CDR3 has 13 residues. CDR3 coding DNA: TGCAGTGCCTGGACACCTAACACCGGGGAGCTGTTTTTT. It yields the protein CSAWTPNTGELFF.

This clonotype was detected only a few times. The chain recombines TRBV25-1 with TRBJ1-1; TRBD1 might be the D (5 bases). The germline V gene has CDR1 MGHDK and CDR2 SYGVNS. The V end was cut by 3 bases, the J end by 1 base, with 9 bases between. The CDR3 contains 14 residues. DNA for the CDR3: TGTGCCAGCAGTGAGAGACAGACGAACACTGAAGCTTTCTTT. Its protein product is CASSERQTNTEAFF.

In its sample, this clonotype was seen a few times. A read error may produce the germline difference seen at one junction end. The J gene is TRBJ2-7, the V gene TRBV11-2, with D perhaps assigned TRBD1 or TRBD2 (6 bases each). CDR3 length: 11 residues. Per germline, CDR1 SGHAT and CDR2 FQNNGV. The CDR3 sequence is CASSSRLGGRF. For the CDR3, the DNA is TGTGCCAGCAGCTCTCGACTAGGGGGACGCTTC.

The rearrangement joins TRBV7-2 to TRBJ2-1; TRBD1 agrees at 7 bases. The CDR3 loop spans 15 amino acids. With V trimmed by 2 bases and J by 8 bases, 9 bases remained unmatched. The germline V gene has CDR1 SGHTA and CDR2 FQGNSA. CDR3 DNA sequence: TGTGCCAGCAGCTTACGTAGCCCCCAGGGGGATGAGCAGTTCTTC. It specifies CASSLRSPQGDEQFF. The full variable domain, completed using reference TRBV7-2 and TRBJ2-1, is GAGVSQSPSNKVTEKGKDVELRCDPISGHTALYWYRQSLGQGLEFLIYFQGNSAPDKSGLPSDRFSAERTGGSVSTLTIQRTQQEDSAVYLCASSLRSPQGDEQFFGPGTRLTVL.

The sample holds a few counts of this clonotype. The chain links TRBV10-3 to TRBJ2-7, with a possible D match to TRBD2 (6 bases). Germline V lookup: CDR1 ENHRY, CDR2 SYGVKD. The V end was cut by 0 bases, the J end by 0 bases, with 9 bases between. CDR3 length equals 15 residues. The CDR3 protein is CAISESVAASYEQYF. The DNA of the CDR3 is TGTGCCATCAGTGAGTCGGTAGCGGCCTCCTACGAGCAGTACTTC.

In this sample, this clonotype turned up a few times. The CDR3 is CASSFWVTDTQYF. The CDR3, as DNA: TGTGCCAGCAGTTTTTGGGTCACAGATACGCAGTATTTT. The chain is built from TRBV28 and TRBJ2-3; D is unresolved. The germline V gene has CDR1 MDHEN and CDR2 SYDVKM. The CDR3 sequence is 13 residues long. The V end was cut by 3 bases, the J end by 2 bases, with 6 bases between.

This rearrangement joins TRBV27 to TRBJ2-2; D is perhaps TRBD2 (5 bases). Germline assignment: CDR1 MNHEY and CDR2 SMNVEV (reference sequence). Between the trimmed V and J ends, which lost 5 bases and 1 base, there was a span of 11 bases. This CDR3 is built from 15 residues. The CDR3 DNA reads as TGTGCCAGCAGTCACCGACTATTGAACACCGGGGAGCTGTTTTTT. This codes for CASSHRLLNTGELFF.

This clonotype was counted between two and nine times. The gene calls are TRBV29-1 and TRBJ2-1; the D is unclear. V was trimmed by 6 bases and J by 2 bases, leaving 14 bases between them. This CDR3 region has 14 residues. Germline CDR1 is SQVTM and CDR2 is ANQGSEA. CDR3 DNA: TGCAGCGTGACGATCGGCGGCACCTACAATGAGCAGTTCTTC. This translates into CSVTIGGTYNEQFF.

Only a few counts were recorded for this clonotype. The V call is TRBV7-9, the J call TRBJ2-1; no clear D gene. V gave up 5 bases and J gave up 3 bases, with 14 bases separating them. The CDR3 loop spans 15 amino acids. The germline gives CDR1 SEHNR, CDR2 FQNEAQ (reference sequence). The CDR3 is CASSGYTRVYNEQFF. The CDR3 DNA follows: TGTGCCAGCAGCGGCTACACACGTGTCTACAATGAGCAGTTCTTC.

This clonotype has more than one count but fewer than ten. J is TRBJ2-7 and V is TRBV5-5; D might be TRBD2 (5 bases). Looked up from germline, CDR1 is SGHKS and CDR2 is YYEKEE (reference sequence). CDR3 length: 14 residues. Trimming stripped 6 bases from V and 2 bases from J, with 15 bases between. CDR3 nucleotides: TGTGCCAGCACGAACAGAGGACTTACCTACGAGCAGTACTTC. Its protein is CASTNRGLTYEQYF.

The gene calls are TRBV5-1 and TRBJ2-3; the D gene is possibly TRBD1 (5 bases). There are 14 residues in the CDR3. With 2 bases removed from V and 4 bases from J, the gap between germline ends came to 11 bases. CDR1 is SGHRS, CDR2 YFSETQ, per germline. The CDR3 coding sequence is TGCGCCAGCAGCTTAACCACAGGTGCAGATACGCAGTATTTT. Its translation: CASSLTTGADTQYF.

There are a few counts of this clonotype. The V gene is TRBV7-6, the J gene TRBJ1-2, with a weak D call TRBD1 (6 bases). The CDR3 length is 15 residues. The germline gives CDR1 SGHVS, CDR2 FNYEAQ. The germline V and J ends were trimmed by 3 bases and 2 bases, with 13 bases remaining between them. CDR3 region: CASSLGQGPNYGYTF. CDR3 DNA: TGTGCCAGCAGCTTGGGGCAGGGGCCGAACTATGGCTACACCTTC.

The chain combines TRBV4-1 with TRBJ1-1; TRBD1 aligns across 7 bases. Germline V lookup: CDR1 MGHRA, CDR2 YSYEKL. The CDR3 is 17 amino acids. V lost 5 bases, J lost 5 bases, and 17 bases stayed unmatched. CDR3 nucleotide sequence: TGCGCCAGCAGCAAAAGGGGGCGTGGAGACTCGATAACTGAAGCTTTCTTT. As protein: CASSKRGRGDSITEAFF.

This chain links TRBV9 with TRBJ2-1, with 8 nucleotides matching TRBD2. Germline CDR1 is SGDLS and CDR2 is YYNGEE. This CDR3 is built from 14 residues. V was pared by 2 bases and J by 7 bases, with 5 bases of the junction left unmatched. CDR3 in DNA: TGTGCCAGCAGCGTGCGGACTAGCTCGAATGAGCAGTTCTTC. Protein product: CASSVRTSSNEQFF.

Points on this clonotype: This clone may be a read error of a much larger clone one base away. The CDR3 DNA reads TGTGCCACCAGCCAAGGACTAGCGAGCTCCTACGAGCAGTACTTC. Its protein is CATSQGLASSYEQYF. The chain links TRBV3-1 to TRBJ2-7, with 9 bases lining up with TRBD2. The CDR3 length is 15 residues. Germline CDR1 is LGHDT and CDR2 is YNNKEL (reference sequence).

This clonotype was observed many times. The CDR3 coding sequence is TGCGCCAGCAGCATAATTCCGGGACAGGGGTCCGGCTACACCTTC. Translated: CASSIIPGQGSGYTF. The chain uses TRBV5-1 and TRBJ1-2; 10 bases are shared with TRBD1. CDR3 size: 15 residues. The V gene end was trimmed by 4 bases and the J gene end by 8 bases; junction bases not matched to a gene: 11. CDR1 and CDR2 from the germline V gene are SGHRS and YFSETQ.

This clonotype has more than one count but fewer than ten. The J gene is TRBJ2-7, the V gene TRBV6-2 or TRBV6-3; D remains ambiguous. CDR1 is MNHEY, CDR2 SVGEGT, per germline. Trimming cost V 10 bases and J 6 bases, with 13 bases left between them. The length of the CDR3 is 11 residues. CDR3 nucleotide sequence: TGTGCCACACAAAGGAGTTTCGAGCAGTACTTC. It is translated as CATQRSFEQYF.

This clonotype was counted ten times or more. The chain links TRBV2 to TRBJ2-1, with 7 bases fitting TRBD1. V lost 10 bases and J lost 10; bases outside the gene matches: 4. Germline V gives CDR1 SNHLY, CDR2 FYNNEI. This CDR3 is 10 amino acids long. DNA of the CDR3: TGTGCCATGACGGACAGGGAGCAGTTCTTC. Protein product: CAMTDREQFF.

V usage is TRBV7-3 and J usage is TRBJ2-2, with 8 bases aligning to TRBD1. J gave up 4 bases and V 3 bases, and 4 bases lay outside the gene matches. This CDR3 has 15 amino acids. The V gene's germline CDR1 is SGHTA and CDR2 FQGTGA. CDR3 amino acids: CASSFSGGGTGELFF. CDR3 nucleotides: TGTGCCAGCAGCTTTTCAGGGGGCGGCACCGGGGAGCTGTTTTTT.

This clonotype was observed many times. The chain couples TRBV7-9 to TRBJ2-1; D perhaps matches TRBD2 (5 bases). The V gene's germline CDR1 is SEHNR and CDR2 FQNEAQ (reference sequence). The CDR3 contains 15 residues. V was shortened by 7 bases and J by 2 bases, with 15 bases between the two germline ends. This CDR3 reads CASTPTSGTYNEQFF. In DNA, the CDR3 is TGTGCCAGCACGCCAACTTCCGGGACCTACAATGAGCAGTTCTTC.

In this sample, this clonotype turned up many times. The chain couples TRBV24-1 to TRBJ1-5, with 9 bases matching TRBD1. In germline, CDR1 is KGHDR, CDR2 SFDVKD. The V and J ends lost 4 bases and 2 bases, in that order; junction bases with no gene match: 2. The CDR3 runs 15 residues. CDR3: CATSDRTGGNQPQHF. The CDR3 coding sequence is TGTGCCACCAGTGACAGGACAGGGGGCAATCAGCCCCAGCATTTT.

This clonotype occurred a few times. V gene TRBV20-1 combines with J gene TRBJ2-1; 10 nucleotides line up with TRBD2. The germline CDR1 and CDR2 sequences are DFQATT and SNEGSKA (reference sequence). There are 18 residues in the CDR3. The J segment lost 3 bases and the V segment lost 0 bases, leaving 11 bases of the junction unmatched. As DNA, the CDR3 is TGCAGTGCTAGAGACCCCTTCAGCGGGAGGGCCGTCTACAATGAGCAGTTCTTC. Residues: CSARDPFSGRAVYNEQFF.

This clonotype was seen many times. V is TRBV20-1 and J is TRBJ2-1; 13 nucleotides align to TRBD2. Trimming at V came to 6 bases and at J to 4 bases, leaving 6 bases not matched to a gene. CDR3 size: 15 residues. The germline gives CDR1 DFQATT, CDR2 SNEGSKA (reference sequence). The CDR3 sequence is CSAYGTSGAYNEQFF. DNA for the CDR3: TGCAGTGCCTACGGGACTAGCGGGGCGTACAATGAGCAGTTCTTC.

This clonotype was seen a few times. The chain links TRBV5-4 to TRBJ2-5, with TRBD1 matching 9 bases. Trimming took 4 bases from V and 5 from J; bases not matched to a gene: 12. The germline CDR1 and CDR2 sequences are SGHNT and YYREEE (reference sequence). The CDR3 loop spans 16 amino acids. This chain's CDR3 is CASSIWTGQGTETQYF. CDR3 DNA: TGTGCCAGCAGCATATGGACGGGACAGGGAACGGAGACCCAGTACTTC.

This clonotype was seen a few times. The chain links TRBV7-8 to TRBJ2-1; D unclear. Trimming stripped 4 bases from V and 5 bases from J, with 9 bases between. This CDR3 has 13 residues. Germline V gene lookup returns CDR1 SGHVS and CDR2 FQNEAQ. The CDR3 here is CASSSRLNNEQFF. The CDR3 DNA follows: TGTGCCAGCAGCTCCCGACTCAACAATGAGCAGTTCTTC.

V and J are TRBV15 and TRBJ1-2, with D uncertain. The CDR3 has 12 amino acids. With 4 bases removed from V and 8 bases from J, the gap between germline ends came to 11 bases. Germline CDR1 reads LNHNV; CDR2 reads YYDKDF (reference sequence). The CDR3 region is CATSKAGYGYTF. The CDR3 bases are TGTGCCACCAGCAAAGCGGGCTACGGCTACACCTTC.

The chain has TRBV12-3 or TRBV12-4 and TRBJ2-4; 12 bases fit TRBD1. The CDR3 is 17 amino acids. Trimming removed 0 bases from V and 6 bases from J; junction bases left unmatched: 6. The CDR3 spells CASSLAPGTGGGNIQYF. Here the CDR3 DNA reads TGTGCCAGCAGTTTAGCGCCCGGGACAGGGGGCGGAAACATTCAGTACTTC.